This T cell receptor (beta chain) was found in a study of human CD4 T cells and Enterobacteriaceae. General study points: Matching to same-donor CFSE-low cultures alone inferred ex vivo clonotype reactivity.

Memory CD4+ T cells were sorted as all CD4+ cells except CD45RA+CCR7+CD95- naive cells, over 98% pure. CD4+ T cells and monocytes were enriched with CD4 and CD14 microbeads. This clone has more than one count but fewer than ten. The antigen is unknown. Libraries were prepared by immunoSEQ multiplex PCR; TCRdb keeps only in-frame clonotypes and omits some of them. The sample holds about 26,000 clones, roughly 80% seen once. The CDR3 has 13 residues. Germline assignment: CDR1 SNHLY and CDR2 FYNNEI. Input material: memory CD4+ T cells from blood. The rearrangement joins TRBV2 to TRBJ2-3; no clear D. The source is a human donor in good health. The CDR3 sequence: CAARRLLVTTQYF. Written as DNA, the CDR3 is TGTGCGGCAAGGCGCTTGTTGGTTACTACGCAGTATTTT.